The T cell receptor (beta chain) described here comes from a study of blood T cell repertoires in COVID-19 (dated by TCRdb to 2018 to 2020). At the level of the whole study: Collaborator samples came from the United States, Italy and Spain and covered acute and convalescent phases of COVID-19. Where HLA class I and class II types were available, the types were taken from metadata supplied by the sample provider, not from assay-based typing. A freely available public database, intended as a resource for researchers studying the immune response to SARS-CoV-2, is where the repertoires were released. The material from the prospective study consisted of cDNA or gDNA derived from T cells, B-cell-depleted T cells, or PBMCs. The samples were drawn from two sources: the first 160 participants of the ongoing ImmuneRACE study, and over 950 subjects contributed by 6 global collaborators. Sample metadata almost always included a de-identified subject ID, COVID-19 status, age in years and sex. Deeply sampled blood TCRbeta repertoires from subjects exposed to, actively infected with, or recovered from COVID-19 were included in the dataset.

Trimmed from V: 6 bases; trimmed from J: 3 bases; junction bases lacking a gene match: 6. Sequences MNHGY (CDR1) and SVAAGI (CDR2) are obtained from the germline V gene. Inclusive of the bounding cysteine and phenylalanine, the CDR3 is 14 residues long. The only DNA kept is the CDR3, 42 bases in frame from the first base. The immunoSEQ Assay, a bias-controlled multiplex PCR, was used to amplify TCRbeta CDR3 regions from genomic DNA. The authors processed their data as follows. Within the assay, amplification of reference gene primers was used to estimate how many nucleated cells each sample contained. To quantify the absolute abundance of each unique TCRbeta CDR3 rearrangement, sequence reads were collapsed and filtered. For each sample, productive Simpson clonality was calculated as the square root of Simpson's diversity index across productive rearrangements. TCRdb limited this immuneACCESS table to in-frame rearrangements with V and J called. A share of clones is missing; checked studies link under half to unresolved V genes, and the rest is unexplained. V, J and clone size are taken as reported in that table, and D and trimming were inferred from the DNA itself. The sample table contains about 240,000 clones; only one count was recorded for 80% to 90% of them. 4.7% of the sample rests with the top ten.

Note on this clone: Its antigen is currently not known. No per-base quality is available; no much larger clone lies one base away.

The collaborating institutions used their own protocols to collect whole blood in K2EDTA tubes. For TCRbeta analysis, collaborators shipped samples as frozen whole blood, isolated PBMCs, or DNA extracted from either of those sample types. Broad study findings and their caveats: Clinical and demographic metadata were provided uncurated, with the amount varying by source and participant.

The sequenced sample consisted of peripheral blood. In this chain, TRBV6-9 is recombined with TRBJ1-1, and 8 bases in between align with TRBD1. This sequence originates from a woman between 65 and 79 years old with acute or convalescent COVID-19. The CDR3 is CASRRGQGHTEAFF. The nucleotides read TGTGCCAGCAGAAGAGGACAGGGTCACACTGAAGCTTTCTTT.